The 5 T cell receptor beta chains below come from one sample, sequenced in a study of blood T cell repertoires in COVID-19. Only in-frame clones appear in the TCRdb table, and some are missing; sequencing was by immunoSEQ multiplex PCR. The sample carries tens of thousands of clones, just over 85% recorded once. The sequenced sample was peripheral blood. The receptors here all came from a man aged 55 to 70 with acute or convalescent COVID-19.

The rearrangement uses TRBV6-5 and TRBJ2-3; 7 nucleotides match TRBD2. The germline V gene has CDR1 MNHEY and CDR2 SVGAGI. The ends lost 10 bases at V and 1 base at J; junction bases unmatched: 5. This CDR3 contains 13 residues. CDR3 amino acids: CATRGRGTDTQYF. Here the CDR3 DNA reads TGTGCCACCCGGGGGAGGGGCACAGATACGCAGTATTTT.

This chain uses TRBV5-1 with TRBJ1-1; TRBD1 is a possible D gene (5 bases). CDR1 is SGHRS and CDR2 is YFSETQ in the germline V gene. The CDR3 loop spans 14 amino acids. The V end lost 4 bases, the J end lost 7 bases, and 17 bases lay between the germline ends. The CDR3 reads CASSLDRKTVEAFF. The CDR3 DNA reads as TGCGCCAGCAGCCTGGACCGGAAGACAGTTGAAGCTTTCTTT.

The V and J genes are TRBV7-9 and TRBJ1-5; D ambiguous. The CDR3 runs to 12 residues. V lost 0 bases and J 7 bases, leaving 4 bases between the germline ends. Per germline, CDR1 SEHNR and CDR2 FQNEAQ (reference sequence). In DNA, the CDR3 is TGTGCCAGCAGCTTAGCTAAACAGCCCCAGCATTTT. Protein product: CASSLAKQPQHF.

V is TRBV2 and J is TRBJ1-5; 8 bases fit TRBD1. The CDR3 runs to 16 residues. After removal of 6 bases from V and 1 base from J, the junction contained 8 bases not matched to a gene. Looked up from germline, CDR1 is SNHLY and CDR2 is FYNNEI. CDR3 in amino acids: CASRLVQGGSNQPQHF. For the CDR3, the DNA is TGTGCCAGCAGGTTGGTACAGGGGGGAAGCAATCAGCCCCAGCATTTT.

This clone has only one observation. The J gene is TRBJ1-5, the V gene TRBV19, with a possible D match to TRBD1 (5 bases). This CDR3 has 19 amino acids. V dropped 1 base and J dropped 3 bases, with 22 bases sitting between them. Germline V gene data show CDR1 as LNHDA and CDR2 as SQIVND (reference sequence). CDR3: CASSIGPGGGAIANQPQHF. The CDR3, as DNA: TGTGCCAGTAGTATAGGGCCCGGTGGAGGGGCCATTGCCAATCAGCCCCAGCATTTT.